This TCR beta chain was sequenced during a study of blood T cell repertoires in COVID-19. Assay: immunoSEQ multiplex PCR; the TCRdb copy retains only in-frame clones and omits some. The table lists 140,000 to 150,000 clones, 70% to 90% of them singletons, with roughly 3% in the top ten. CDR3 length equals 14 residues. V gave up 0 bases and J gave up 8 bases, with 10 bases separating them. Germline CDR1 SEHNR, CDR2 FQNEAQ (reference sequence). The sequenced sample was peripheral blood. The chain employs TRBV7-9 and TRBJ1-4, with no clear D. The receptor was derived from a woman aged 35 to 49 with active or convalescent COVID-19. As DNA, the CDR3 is TGTGCCAGCAGCTTAGCGGCGGCGGAGGAAAAACTGTTTTTT. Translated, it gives CASSLAAAEEKLFF.